A single T cell receptor (beta chain) is shown here with its context. The antigen is not known. A single record per CDR3 protein comes from TCRdb applying MiXCR to the 5' RACE reads. The sample holds some 790,000 distinct CDR3 sequences, about 20% seen once. These data come from a study of identical twins. Study-wide results and limits: Zero-insertion analyses could be partly confounded by invariant MAIT and iNKT cells.

The CDR3 is 14 amino acids. V was clipped by 0 bases and J by 4 bases, with 12 bases between them. CDR1 is DFQATT and CDR2 is SNEGSKA in the germline V gene (reference sequence). The data were also submitted as part of a second study, on T cells expressing NK-cell markers. That publication notes: The use of an anti-gamma-delta TCR antibody, which was added in several experiments, restricted sorting to T cells expressing alpha-beta TCR. In six donors, dominant NKG2C+ clonotypes were roughly 1.0-7.0% of CD8+ T cells. Four donors showed these clonotypes also leading the CD3+CD56-NKG2C+ fraction.

The source of this sequence is a woman under 30 in good health. This chain connects TRBV20-1 to TRBJ1-1; weak D call: TRBD1 (5 bases). The sequenced sample was PBMCs. DNA of the CDR3: TGCAGTGCTAGAGATCTACGAGGGGCCACTGAAGCTTTCTTT. Residues: CSARDLRGATEAFF.